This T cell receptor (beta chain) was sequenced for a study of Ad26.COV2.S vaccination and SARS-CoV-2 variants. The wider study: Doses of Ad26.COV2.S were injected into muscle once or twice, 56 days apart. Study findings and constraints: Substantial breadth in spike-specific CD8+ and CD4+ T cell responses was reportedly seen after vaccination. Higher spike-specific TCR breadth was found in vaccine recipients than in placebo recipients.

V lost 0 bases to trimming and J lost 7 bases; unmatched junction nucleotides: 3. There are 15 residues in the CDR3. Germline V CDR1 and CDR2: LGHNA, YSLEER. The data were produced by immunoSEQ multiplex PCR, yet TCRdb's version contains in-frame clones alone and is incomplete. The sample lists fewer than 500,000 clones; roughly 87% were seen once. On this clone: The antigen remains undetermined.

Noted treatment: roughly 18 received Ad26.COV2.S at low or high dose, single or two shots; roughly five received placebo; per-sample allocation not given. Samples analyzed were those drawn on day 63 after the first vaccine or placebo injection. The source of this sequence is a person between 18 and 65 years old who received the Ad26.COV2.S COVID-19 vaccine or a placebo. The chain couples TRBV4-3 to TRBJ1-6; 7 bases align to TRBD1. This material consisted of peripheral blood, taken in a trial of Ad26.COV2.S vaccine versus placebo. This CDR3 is CASSQEPGQNSPLHF. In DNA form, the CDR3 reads TGCGCCAGCAGCCAAGAACCGGGACAGAATTCACCCCTCCACTTT.